This TCR beta chain came from a study of metastatic and nonmetastatic thyroid tumors. Until they underwent thyroid surgery, no patient had received any treatment. Original handling: The study's classifier, a distant-metastasis tool for papillary thyroid cancer, was built using CDR3 differences across clinicopathological groups. MiXCR re-clonotyped the PCR reads for TCRdb. The V and J calls come from TCRdb's annotation, not from the publication. Of 85,000 to 100,000 clones listed, roughly 13% are singletons. In this sample, this clone turned up many times. CDR3 length equals 17 residues. Looked up from germline, CDR1 is KGHDR and CDR2 is SFDVKD. With V trimmed by 4 bases and J by 5 bases, 10 bases remained unmatched.

The chain is built from TRBV24-1 and TRBJ2-3; 11 bases match TRBD2. The clonotype was recovered from a female donor with papillary thyroid cancer or a benign thyroid nodule (not recorded which). Some clones in this sample may be carry-over from other donors' samples. The specimen sequenced was blood. The CDR3: CATSDRTSGRTRDTQYF. CDR3 coding DNA: TGTGCCACCAGTGACCGAACTAGCGGGAGAACAAGAGATACGCAGTATTTT.